This T cell receptor beta chain was sequenced in a study of blood T cell repertoires in COVID-19. Here immunoSEQ multiplex PCR was the method, and the copy in TCRdb shows in-frame clones only, minus some. The profile shows over 200,000 clones, about 90% of them singletons. CDR3 size: 11 residues. Trimming removed 4 bases at V and 10 bases at J, with 8 bases between. Germline values: CDR1 LGHDT, CDR2 YNNKEL (reference sequence). This clone was counted a few times. Sequencing was done on a sample of PBMCs or T cells enriched from blood (not recorded which). The chain combines TRBV3-1 (or the pseudogene TRBV3-2) with TRBJ2-1, with a tentative D call TRBD2 (5 bases). The sequence was obtained from a young woman who had been exposed to COVID-19. This chain's CDR3 is CASSREREQFF. The DNA for the CDR3 is TGTGCCAGCAGCCGGGAGCGGGAGCAGTTCTTC.